Below, one TCR beta chain is given with its context. Its antigen remains unidentified. Next came a second PCR, run for roughly 6 to 11 cycles, which used a sample-barcoded 5' primer along with a J-beta primer mix. TCRdb reprocessed the 5' RACE reads via MiXCR and lists one record per CDR3 protein. The sample has fewer than 1.5 million distinct CDR3 sequences, roughly 40% seen once. These data come from a study of blood T cells in healthy people across ages. Whole-study results and caveats: While age rose, TCR beta diversity per million T cells dropped in a roughly linear way. Naive T cell percentage showed a strong correlation with the diversity of TCR beta.

The V gene's germline CDR1 is MNHNS and CDR2 SASEGT. Unmatched junction bases numbered 15, after V lost 5 bases and J lost 0 bases. The CDR3 extends over 19 amino acids. This clonotype originated in a woman between 18 and 30 years old in good health. What was sequenced was blood. This rearrangement joins TRBV6-1 to TRBJ2-5, with 10 nucleotides matching TRBD2. The CDR3 nucleotides are TGTGCCAGCAGTCCCCAGGGTAGCCTACTAGCGGGGTACCAAGAGACCCAGTACTTC. Translation gives CASSPQGSLLAGYQETQYF.